These 23 T cell receptor beta chains originate from one sample sequenced in a study of T-cell memory formation after mild COVID-19. TCRdb fed the 5' RACE reads into MiXCR, producing one record per CDR3 protein. Here the sample spans tens of thousands of distinct CDR3 sequences, over 6.5% being singletons. The sample consisted of PBMCs or a T cell subset sorted from them (not recorded which). Receptors were obtained from an adult who had mild COVID-19 (a few samples of this study predate the infection). Cell type and time point are not known.

This clonotype was seen many times. The gene calls are TRBV12-3 or TRBV12-4 and TRBJ1-1, with TRBD1 identical over 7 bases. Unmatched junction bases numbered 7, after V lost 6 bases and J lost 0 bases. CDR3 length: 15 amino acids. The CDR3 coding sequence is TGTGCCAGCAGAAAACAGGGGCTCATGAACACTGAAGCTTTCTTT. It translates to CASRKQGLMNTEAFF.

The chain employs TRBV4-1 and TRBJ2-5; the D gene could be TRBD1 or TRBD2 (5 bases each). CDR1 MGHRA and CDR2 YSYEKL come from the germline V gene. Trimming took off 3 bases at V and 5 bases at J, with 16 bases between the two ends. CDR3 size: 15 residues. CDR3 coding DNA: TGCGCCAGCAGCCAGAGGGACCACGCTCAGGAGACCCAGTACTTC. It yields the protein CASSQRDHAQETQYF.

This chain links TRBV3-1 with TRBJ2-7; no firm D call. The CDR3 covers 13 residues. Per germline, CDR1 LGHDT and CDR2 YNNKEL (reference sequence). The ends were cut back, 5 bases at V and 0 bases at J, with 8 bases in the middle. This CDR3 reads CASSTQSSYEQYF. CDR3 sequence (DNA): TGTGCCAGCAGCACCCAGTCCTCCTACGAGCAGTACTTC.

This clonotype was observed at least ten times. The chain joins TRBV3-1 to TRBJ2-3; no reliable D call. CDR1 is LGHDT and CDR2 is YNNKEL in the germline V gene (reference sequence). The ends were cut back, 0 bases at V and 2 bases at J, with 6 bases in the middle. The CDR3 length is 14 residues. This CDR3 is CASSQDSATDTQYF. As DNA, the CDR3 is TGTGCCAGCAGCCAAGATAGTGCCACAGATACGCAGTATTTT.

This clonotype has ten or more counts. The rearrangement uses TRBV7-2 and TRBJ1-5; D gene ambiguous. V was clipped by 5 bases and J by 3 bases, with 5 bases between them. Germline V gives CDR1 SGHTA, CDR2 FQGNSA. This CDR3 is built from 12 residues. The CDR3 DNA sequence: TGTGCCAGCAGCCTCTACAATCAGCCCCAGCATTTT. Encoded protein: CASSLYNQPQHF.

Ten or more counts support this clonotype. The gene calls are TRBV7-2 and TRBJ2-7, with D tentatively TRBD2 (5 bases). Trimming stripped 1 base from V and 6 bases from J, with 7 bases between. CDR1 SGHTA and CDR2 FQGNSA come from the germline V gene. This CDR3 region has 12 residues. As DNA, the CDR3 is TGTGCCAGCAGCTTAGTACTAGGCGAGCAGTACTTC. Encoded protein: CASSLVLGEQYF.

The table lists this clonotype with many counts. The chain is built from TRBV30 and TRBJ1-2; D remains unclear. The CDR3 totals 17 residues. Germline values: CDR1 GTSNPN, CDR2 SVGIG (reference sequence). The V gene lost 6 bases and the J gene lost 2 bases, with 25 bases spanning the gap. The CDR3: CACFIRAERRSNYGYTF. Written as DNA, the CDR3 is TGTGCCTGTTTTATCCGGGCAGAGAGAAGATCGAACTATGGCTACACCTTC. The full variable domain, rest sourced from reference TRBV30 and TRBJ1-2, is SQTIHQWPATLVQPVGSPLSLECTVEGTSNPNLYWYRQAAGRGLQLLFYSVGIGQISSEVPQNLSASRPQDRQFILSSKKLLLSDSGFYLCACFIRAERRSNYGYTFGSGTRLTVV.

This clonotype has more than one count but fewer than ten. This chain's CDR3 is CASSFGPGTEGYTF. The CDR3 bases are TGTGCCAGCAGCTTTGGTCCTGGGACGGAGGGCTACACCTTC. This rearrangement joins TRBV7-3 to TRBJ1-2, with a weak D call TRBD1 (5 bases). There are 14 residues in the CDR3. Germline assignment: CDR1 SGHTA and CDR2 FQGTGA. Trimming left V 3 bases short and J 8 bases short, with 16 bases between.

This clonotype is medium-sized within its sample. The chain links TRBV27 to TRBJ2-7; D gene ambiguous. In germline, CDR1 is MNHEY, CDR2 SMNVEV (reference sequence). The CDR3 is 14 amino acids. V was shortened by 1 base and J by 3 bases, with 10 bases between the two germline ends. CDR3 coding DNA: TGTGCCAGCAGTTTATTCAGAAGAAGCTACGAGCAGTACTTC. Amino acids: CASSLFRRSYEQYF.

This clonotype was seen ten or more times. The V call is TRBV5-1, the J call TRBJ2-7, with 7 bases lining up with TRBD2. This CDR3 contains 14 residues. Germline assignment: CDR1 SGHRS and CDR2 YFSETQ. The V segment lost 2 bases and the J segment 1 base; nucleotides outside the gene matches: 3. The CDR3 sequence is CASSFTAGSYEQYF. In DNA, the CDR3 is TGCGCCAGCAGCTTCACAGCGGGGTCCTACGAGCAGTACTTC.

This clonotype was seen more than once but under ten times. This chain joins TRBV12-5 and TRBJ1-5; D gene uncertain. Trimming removed 6 bases at V and 2 bases at J, with 8 bases between. The CDR3 has 13 residues. Germline loops: CDR1 LGHNT, CDR2 FRNRAP. The CDR3 nucleotides read TGTGCTAGTGGCCTCGTAGGCAATCAGCCCCAGCATTTT. It yields the protein CASGLVGNQPQHF.

This clonotype appeared many times. The CDR3 DNA follows: TGTGCCAGCAGGAGGGATTTGGGGGCGACCGGTGAGCAGTACTTC. Its translation: CASRRDLGATGEQYF. The chain combines TRBV2 with TRBJ2-7; possibly TRBD1 for D (6 bases). Germline CDR1 and CDR2: SNHLY and FYNNEI. The CDR3 is 15 amino acids. V dropped 6 bases and J dropped 7 bases, with 22 bases sitting between them.

The chain joins TRBV5-5 to TRBJ1-5; D may be TRBD1 (5 bases). The CDR3 length is 17 residues. From germline, CDR1 is SGHKS and CDR2 YYEKEE (reference sequence). V lost 3 bases and J 2 bases, leaving 18 bases between the germline ends. This CDR3 reads CASSSYLGGGGNQPQHF. The CDR3 DNA reads as TGTGCCAGCAGCTCTTACCTCGGCGGGGGTGGCAATCAGCCCCAGCATTTT.

This clonotype was observed a single time. This may come from a read error, since a much larger clone is one base off. V gene TRBV7-2 combines with J gene TRBJ1-2; a possible D gene is TRBD1 (6 bases). The CDR3 runs to 14 residues. Germline V gene data show CDR1 as SGHTA and CDR2 as FQGNSA. CDR3 sequence: CASRQSGVSYGDTF. DNA for the CDR3: TGTGCCAGCAGACAATCAGGGGTTTCCTATGGCGACACCTTC.

This clonotype was observed many times. The CDR3 here is CASSLGATTEAFF. In DNA form, the CDR3 reads TGTGCCAGCAGTTTGGGGGCGACCACTGAAGCTTTCTTT. The J gene is TRBJ1-1, the V gene TRBV12-3 or TRBV12-4, with D tentatively TRBD1 (6 bases). The length of the CDR3 is 13 residues. Trimming took 3 bases from V and 4 from J, leaving 9 bases between them.

This clonotype was detected many times. The rearrangement joins TRBV5-6 to TRBJ1-1, with no clear D. V gave up 2 bases and J gave up 7 bases, with 15 bases separating them. The CDR3 length is 14 residues. Germline CDR1 is SGHDT and CDR2 is YYEEEE. CDR3 loop: CASSFDDGWGEAFF. DNA for the CDR3: TGTGCCAGCAGCTTTGATGACGGATGGGGTGAAGCTTTCTTT.

The V gene is TRBV12-3 or TRBV12-4, the J gene TRBJ1-5; D is possibly TRBD1 (5 bases). The CDR3 covers 13 residues. V lost 6 bases and J 6 bases, leaving 12 bases between the germline ends. CDR3 in DNA: TGTGCCAGCAGCCTACCTCAGGGTCAGCCCCAGCATTTT. It specifies CASSLPQGQPQHF.

The J gene is TRBJ2-2, the V gene TRBV9; the match to TRBD1 covers 7 bases. Per germline, CDR1 SGDLS and CDR2 YYNGEE. CDR3 length: 16 residues. V trimming: 5 bases; J trimming: 6 bases; junction bases outside the gene matches: 13. CDR3 protein: CASSPDGTATAGELFF. The CDR3, as DNA: TGTGCCAGCAGTCCCGACGGGACAGCTACGGCCGGGGAGCTGTTTTTT. Drawing the rest from reference TRBV9 and TRBJ2-2, the complete variable domain is DSGVTQTPKHLITATGQRVTLRCSPRSGDLSVYWYQQSLDQGLQFLIQYYNGEERAKGNILERFSAQQFPDLHSELNLSSLELGDSALYFCASSPDGTATAGELFFGEGSRLTVL.

This clonotype was seen repeatedly, ten times or more. This chain joins TRBV5-6 and TRBJ1-5; D is undetermined. Trimming removed 4 bases from V and 0 bases from J, with 11 bases in between. CDR1 SGHDT and CDR2 YYEEEE come from the germline V gene. CDR3 size: 15 residues. CDR3: CASSVAGYSNQPQHF. The CDR3 bases are TGTGCCAGCAGCGTAGCGGGCTATAGCAATCAGCCCCAGCATTTT.

This clonotype was counted a few times. The J gene is TRBJ2-5, the V gene TRBV10-3, with D possibly matching TRBD1 (5 bases). Germline loops: CDR1 ENHRY, CDR2 SYGVKD. V shed 5 bases and J shed 4 bases, with 17 bases lying between them. This CDR3 contains 15 residues. The CDR3 loop is CAISTDNRIGETQYF. The CDR3, as DNA: TGTGCCATCAGTACCGATAACAGGATTGGAGAGACCCAGTACTTC.

This clonotype was detected ten times or more. The chain's CDR3 is CASSPTPTLAGQTDTQYF. DNA for the CDR3: TGTGCCAGCTCACCGACCCCTACTCTAGCGGGACAGACAGATACGCAGTATTTT. The chain couples TRBV18 to TRBJ2-3; 9 bases match TRBD2. With 3 bases clipped from V and 3 bases from J, the junction kept 13 bases outside the gene matches. Germline CDR1 and CDR2: KGHSH and LQKENI. CDR3 size: 18 residues.

The chain has TRBV19 and TRBJ2-1, with D possibly being TRBD2 (5 bases). V was clipped by 4 bases and J by 3 bases, with 16 bases between them. Germline assignment: CDR1 LNHDA and CDR2 SQIVND (reference sequence). The CDR3 extends over 16 amino acids. CDR3 coding DNA: TGTGCCAGTAGTACCCTCCGGGGTTCAAACTACAATGAGCAGTTCTTC. Translated, it gives CASSTLRGSNYNEQFF.

This clonotype was counted many times. The V gene is TRBV5-1, the J gene TRBJ2-7, with unresolved D. Trimming removed 3 bases from V and 2 bases from J, with 12 bases in between. The CDR3 length is 14 residues. In germline, CDR1 is SGHRS, CDR2 YFSETQ. The DNA of the CDR3 is TGCGCCAGCAGCTCCGGACGGACCACCTACGAGCAGTACTTC. Protein product: CASSSGRTTYEQYF.